This is a list of T cell receptor beta chains from one sample in a study of tumor and adjacent non-tumor tissue in lung cancer. TCRdb itself ran the multiplex PCR reads through MiXCR, one entry per CDR3 protein. The table shows fewer than 75,000 distinct CDR3 sequences, with more than 75% occurring only once. Source material: distant non-tumor lung tissue. These receptor sequences come from a man in his sixties with non-small cell lung cancer. CDR3s include the opening cysteine and the closing phenylalanine or tryptophan. Each record gives: D gene, clone size, V gene, J gene, CDR3 DNA, CDR3 protein. A D gene is named only where the DNA matches it firmly. Clone size is stated in some rows and not others, as once, few, many or a class when expanded.

NA	NA	TRBV29-1	TRBJ2-5	TGTAGCGTTGAAGCAGGTTTACAAGAGACCCAGTACTTC	CSVEAGLQETQYF
NA	NA	TRBV4-2	TRBJ1-4	TGTGCCAGCAGCCAAGACCAGGGAGATAATGAAAAACTGTTTTTT	CASSQDQGDNEKLFF
NA	NA	TRBV5-5	TRBJ2-3	TGTGCCAGCAGCGTGTGGGGGAAGCGGCCAGATACGCAGTATTTT	CASSVWGKRPDTQYF
NA	NA	TRBV6-6	TRBJ2-7	TGTGCCAGCAGGGGGGGGGCAGGTTCCCTCTTCGAGCAGTATTTC	CASRGGAGSLFEQYF
NA	NA	TRBV25-1	TRBJ1-2	TGTGCTAGCAGTGGGCCGGGCGTCTATGGCTACACCTTC	CASSGPGVYGYTF
NA	NA	TRBV6-5	TRBJ1-2	TGTGCCAGCAGTCGACAGTGTTGGAATAACTATGACTACACCTTC	CASSRQCWNNYDYTF
NA	NA	TRBV5-5	TRBJ2-3	TGTGCCAGCAGCCTGGCACTAGCCCTCCTTGGTAAGCAGTATTTT	CASSLALALLGKQYF
NA	once	TRBV6-5	TRBJ2-6	TGTGCCAGCAGATACCGTCGCCCCCTCAAAGCTGGGGCCAACGTCCTGACTTTC	CASRYRRPLKAGANVLTF
NA	NA	TRBV29-1	TRBJ1-1	TGCAGCGCTGTTAGATGGGGTGGCACTGAAGCTTTCTTT	CSAVRWGGTEAFF
TRBD2	NA	TRBV5-4	TRBJ2-3	TGTGCCTGCACCCCTATCGAGCGGGAGCCGGGAGATGCGCAGTATTTT	CACTPIEREPGDAQYF
NA	once	TRBV20-1	TRBJ2-7	TGCAGTGTTAGAGATATCGCAGGGACGATAGGACAGTACTTC	CSVRDIAGTIGQYF
TRBD2	once	TRBV6-1	TRBJ2-1	TGTGCCAGCAGTGCAGATAGCGGGGGGATCTACAATCAGCAGTTCTTC	CASSADSGGIYNQQFF
NA	many	TRBV20-1	TRBJ1-2	TGCAGTGCTAACATCGACAGACCTAACTATGGCTACACCTTC	CSANIDRPNYGYTF
TRBD1	NA	TRBV20-1	TRBJ1-5	TGCAATGCTTGGTTGTGGGACAGTCAGCCCCAGCATTTT	CNAWLWDSQPQHF
NA	NA	TRBV11-1	TRBJ2-5	TGTGCCAACAGCAAAGATACGTACCAAGAGACCAAGTACTTC	CANSKDTYQETKYF
TRBD2	NA	TRBV6-5	TRBJ2-3	TGTGTCAGGAGTAGGGCTAGCGGGCGGGCAGATACGCAGTATTTT	CVRSRASGRADTQYF
NA	once	TRBV28	TRBJ2-1	TGTACCAGTAGTCCTGGCGGTGCCTACAATGAGCAGTTCTTC	CTSSPGGAYNEQFF
NA	NA	TRBV6-1	TRBJ2-6	TGTACCAGCAGCGACAAGTCTGGGGCCAACGTCCTGACTTTC	CTSSDKSGANVLTF
NA	NA	TRBV29-1	TRBJ2-5	TGCAGCGGAGGACAAGAGACCCAGTACTTC	CSGGQETQYF
NA	NA	TRBV5-6	TRBJ2-1	TGTGCCAGCATCCTCGAACTCAATGAGCAGTTCTTC	CASILELNEQFF
NA	NA	TRBV29-1	TRBJ1-1	TGCAGCGCAGAAGATGGCAGATCGAGCACTGAAGCTTTCTTT	CSAEDGRSSTEAFF
TRBD1	NA	TRBV28	TRBJ1-1	TGTGCCAGCAGTTTGCCGGGACAGGGGAAGACCGAAGTTTTCTTT	CASSLPGQGKTEVFF
TRBD1	many	TRBV28	TRBJ2-3	TGTGCCAGCAGTTTAGACAGGGTTTCAGATACGCAGTATTTT	CASSLDRVSDTQYF
TRBD1	NA	TRBV6-5	TRBJ2-7	TGTACCAGCAGTTACCCGAAACCCGAAGAGACAGGGCCGATGAAGCAGTACTTC	CTSSYPKPEETGPMKQYF
NA	NA	TRBV29-1	TRBJ1-1	TGCATGGTTCGGGGCACCCCCAACACTGAAGCTTTCTTT	CMVRGTPNTEAFF
NA	NA	TRBV11-2	TRBJ2-7	TGTGCCAGCAGGTTAGATCTACGACAACCTTACGAGCAGTACTTC	CASRLDLRQPYEQYF
NA	NA	TRBV11-3	TRBJ2-3	TGTGCCAGGAGCTCCGGGCTAGCAGGTAGCACAGATACGCAGTGTTTT	CARSSGLAGSTDTQCF
NA	NA	TRBV10-2	TRBJ2-5	TGCGCCAGCAAATTCGGACGGGCGACTGCGACCCAGTACTTC	CASKFGRATATQYF
TRBD1	once	TRBV12-3/TRBV12-4	TRBJ1-5	TGTGCCAGTAGTCGCTACAGGGGCCTCAATCAGCCCCAGCATTTT	CASSRYRGLNQPQHF
NA	few	TRBV11-3	TRBJ2-3	TGTGCCAGCAGATCGGGGCTAGCAGATAGCACAGATACGCATTATTTT	CASRSGLADSTDTHYF
TRBD1	NA	TRBV20-1	TRBJ2-3	TGTAGTGCTAGGATCCCGGGACAGGGCACAAATACGCAGTATTTT	CSARIPGQGTNTQYF
NA	NA	TRBV20-1	TRBJ2-1	TGCAATGCTAGTTTAGCCCGGGGAGTCTCAAATGAGCAGTTCTTC	CNASLARGVSNEQFF
TRBD1	NA	TRBV12-3/TRBV12-4	TRBJ2-7	TGTGCCAGCAGTTGGACAGGGGGTCTCGAGCAGTACTTC	CASSWTGGLEQYF
NA	NA	TRBV29-1	TRBJ1-1	TGCAGCGTTAGGGTAGTGACAGAAGCTTTCTTT	CSVRVVTEAFF
TRBD2	NA	TRBV6-2/TRBV6-3	TRBJ2-3	TGTGCCAGCAGTTATCAGCCGGGACTAGCGGGGGGATACATAGATACGCAGTATTTT	CASSYQPGLAGGYIDTQYF
NA	many	TRBV19	TRBJ2-7	TGTGCCAGTAGTAGCGCTTTAGCATACGAGCAGTACTTC	CASSSALAYEQYF
NA	NA	TRBV11-1	TRBJ1-1	TGTGCCAGCGGCTTAGCGCCAGGGGTTGAAGCTTTCTTT	CASGLAPGVEAFF
NA	many	TRBV7-3	TRBJ2-3	TGTGCCAGCAGCTTATCCAACGGAGCAAGCACAGATACGCAGTATTTT	CASSLSNGASTDTQYF
NA	NA	TRBV29-1	TRBJ2-7	TGTAGCGCAACAGGGGGGGGGCAGGGTTCCCACGAGCAGTACTTC	CSATGGGQGSHEQYF
NA	NA	TRBV7-9	TRBJ2-1	TGTGCCAGCTCTCATAACACCGGGGGAAGTGAGCAGTTCTTC	CASSHNTGGSEQFF
NA	NA	TRBV6-1	TRBJ2-1	TGTGCCGGCAGTCCGAGCGACGGGAGCTCTTACAATGACCAGTTCTTC	CAGSPSDGSSYNDQFF
NA	many	TRBV5-1	TRBJ2-3	TGCGCCAGCAGCTTGGCCCCCACAGATACGCAGTATTTT	CASSLAPTDTQYF
NA	NA	TRBV5-5	TRBJ2-3	TGTGTCAGTAGCCGGTGGGGAGAGCGACCAGATATGCAGTGTTTT	CVSSRWGERPDMQCF
NA	NA	TRBV10-3	TRBJ2-2	TGTGCCATCTCGGGTGGGGACACCGGGGAGCTGGTTTTT	CAISGGDTGELVF
TRBD2	NA	TRBV18	TRBJ2-7	TGTGCCAGCTCACCACCGACCCCAGCGGGAGGTCACGAGCAGTACTTC	CASSPPTPAGGHEQYF
NA	NA	TRBV2	TRBJ2-2	TGTGCCAGCAGTCTCTCAAAACCATTGAAGACCGGGGAGCTGTTTTTT	CASSLSKPLKTGELFF
NA	NA	TRBV20-1	TRBJ2-6	TGCAGTGCGGTGGGGGACTCTAGGGCCAACGTCCTGATTTTC	CSAVGDSRANVLIF
NA	many	TRBV29-1	TRBJ2-4	TGCAGCTTCCGGGCTTCCAAAAACATTCAGTACTTC	CSFRASKNIQYF
NA	NA	TRBV20-1	TRBJ2-7	TGTAGTGCTAGAGGGACAAGCTCCTACGAGCAGTACTTC	CSARGTSSYEQYF
TRBD2	NA	TRBV5-4	TRBJ2-3	TGTGCCAACAGACCTATCGTGCGGGAGCCGGGAGATACACAGTATTTT	CANRPIVREPGDTQYF
TRBD2	NA	TRBV6-1	TRBJ2-7	TGTGCCAGCAGTGAAGTTGGGGGGGGCGAGCAGTACTTC	CASSEVGGGEQYF
NA	once	TRBV11-3	TRBJ2-5	TGTGCAAGCAGCTTAGCCGCGGACAGTCAAGAGACCCAATACTTC	CASSLAADSQETQYF
NA	NA	TRBV6-1	TRBJ2-5	TGTGCCAGCTGTGAACTTAGGGGGGAGCAAGAGATCCAGTACTTC	CASCELRGEQEIQYF
NA	NA	TRBV15	TRBJ2-1	TGTGCCACCAGCAGAGACGCGGCGGGAATGGGTGAGCAGTTATTC	CATSRDAAGMGEQLF
TRBD1	many	TRBV5-4	TRBJ2-3	TGTGCCAGCAGCTCCCTCGGACAGGGGAGCGCGCAGTATTTT	CASSSLGQGSAQYF